The T cell receptor (beta chain) under discussion was sequenced for a study of molecular identifiers for immune sequencing clone quantification. This CDR3 is 18 amino acids long. CDR1 and CDR2 from the germline V gene are MDHEN and SYDVKM. Trimming removed 6 bases from V and 1 base from J; junction bases left unmatched: 10. One entry per CDR3 protein results from TCRdb running MiXCR on the PCR reads. The data contain some 680,000 distinct CDR3 sequences, 25% of them singletons. This receptor was identified in a human donor in good health. Some libraries in this study had Jurkat cell RNA spiked in. V is TRBV28 and J is TRBJ1-5, with 12 bases aligning to TRBD1. The sequenced sample was naive CD8+ T cells from blood, with Jurkat cell RNA spiked in. Subset of the sample: FACS-sorted CD8+CD4-CCR7+CD45RA+ naive T cells. This chain's CDR3 is CASSDGTGGFRSNQPQHF. CDR3 bases: TGTGCCAGCAGCGACGGGACAGGGGGCTTTCGGAGCAATCAGCCCCAGCATTTT.